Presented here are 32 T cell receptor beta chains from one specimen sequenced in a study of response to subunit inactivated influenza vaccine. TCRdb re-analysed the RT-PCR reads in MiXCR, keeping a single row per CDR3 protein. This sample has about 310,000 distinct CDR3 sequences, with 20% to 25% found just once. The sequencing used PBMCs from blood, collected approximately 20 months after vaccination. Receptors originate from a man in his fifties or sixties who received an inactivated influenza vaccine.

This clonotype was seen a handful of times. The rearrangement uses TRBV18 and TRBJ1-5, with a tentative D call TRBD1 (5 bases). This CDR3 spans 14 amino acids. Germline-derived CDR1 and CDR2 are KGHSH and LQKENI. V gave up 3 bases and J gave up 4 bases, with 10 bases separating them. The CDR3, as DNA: TGTGCCAGCTCACCGGGGGAGGCGAATCAGCCCCAGCATTTT. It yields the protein CASSPGEANQPQHF.

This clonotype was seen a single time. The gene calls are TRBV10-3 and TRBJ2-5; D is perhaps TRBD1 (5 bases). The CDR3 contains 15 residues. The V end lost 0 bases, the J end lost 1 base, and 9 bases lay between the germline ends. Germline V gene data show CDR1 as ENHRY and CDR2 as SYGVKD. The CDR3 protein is CAISESVGPQETQYF. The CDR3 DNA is TGTGCCATCAGTGAGTCTGTGGGGCCCCAAGAGACCCAGTACTTC.

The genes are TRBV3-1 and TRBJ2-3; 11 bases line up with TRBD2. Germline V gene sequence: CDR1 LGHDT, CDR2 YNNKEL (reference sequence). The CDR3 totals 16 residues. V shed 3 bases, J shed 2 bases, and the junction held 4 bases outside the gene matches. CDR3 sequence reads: CASSQGLAVPTDTQYF. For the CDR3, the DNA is TGTGCCAGCAGCCAGGGACTAGCGGTCCCCACAGATACGCAGTATTTT.

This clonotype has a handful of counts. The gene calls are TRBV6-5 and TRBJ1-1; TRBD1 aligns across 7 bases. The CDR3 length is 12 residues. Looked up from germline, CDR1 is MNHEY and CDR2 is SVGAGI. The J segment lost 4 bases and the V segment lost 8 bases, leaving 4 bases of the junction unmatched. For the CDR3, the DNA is TGTGCCAGCGGCTCAGGGGGCACTGAAGCTTTCTTT. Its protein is CASGSGGTEAFF.

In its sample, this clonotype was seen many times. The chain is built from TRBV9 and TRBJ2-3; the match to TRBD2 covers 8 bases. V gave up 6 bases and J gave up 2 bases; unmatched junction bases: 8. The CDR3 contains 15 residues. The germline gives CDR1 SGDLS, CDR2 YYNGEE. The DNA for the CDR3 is TGTGCCAGCAACCGGGAGGGCAGGGACACAGATACGCAGTATTTT. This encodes CASNREGRDTDTQYF.

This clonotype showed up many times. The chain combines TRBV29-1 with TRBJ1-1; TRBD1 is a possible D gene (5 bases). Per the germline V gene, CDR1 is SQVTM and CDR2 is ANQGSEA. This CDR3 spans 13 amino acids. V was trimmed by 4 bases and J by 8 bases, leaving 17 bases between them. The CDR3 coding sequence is TGCAGCGTTGCGGCACAACTGAACAGGGAAGCTTTCTTT. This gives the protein CSVAAQLNREAFF.

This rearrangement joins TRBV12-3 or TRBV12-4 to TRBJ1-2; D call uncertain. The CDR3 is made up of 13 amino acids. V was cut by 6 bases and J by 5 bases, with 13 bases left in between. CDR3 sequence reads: CASSPDTRYGYTF. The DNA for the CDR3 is TGTGCCAGCAGCCCCGACACCCGGTATGGCTACACCTTC.

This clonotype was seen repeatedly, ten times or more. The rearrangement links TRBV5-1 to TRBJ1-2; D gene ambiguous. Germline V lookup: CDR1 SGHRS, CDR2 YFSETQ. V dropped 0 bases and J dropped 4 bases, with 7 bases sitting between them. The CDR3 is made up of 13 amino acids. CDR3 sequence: CASSLEGPYGYTF. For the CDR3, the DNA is TGCGCCAGCAGCTTGGAGGGCCCCTATGGCTACACCTTC.

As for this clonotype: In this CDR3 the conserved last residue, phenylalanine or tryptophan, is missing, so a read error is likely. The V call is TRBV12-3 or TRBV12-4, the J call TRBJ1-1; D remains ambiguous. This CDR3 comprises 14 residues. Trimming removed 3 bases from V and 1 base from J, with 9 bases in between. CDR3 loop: CASSFFSKNTEAFL. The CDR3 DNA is TGTGCCAGCAGTTTCTTTAGCAAGAACACTGAAGCTTTCTTA.

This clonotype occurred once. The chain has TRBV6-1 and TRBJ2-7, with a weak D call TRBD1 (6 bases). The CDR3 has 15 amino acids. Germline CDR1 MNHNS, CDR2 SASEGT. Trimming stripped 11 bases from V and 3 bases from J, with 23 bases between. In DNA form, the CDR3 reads TGTGCCGGCCCAATGGGACCGACCAGGGGCTACGAGCAGTACTTC. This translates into CAGPMGPTRGYEQYF.

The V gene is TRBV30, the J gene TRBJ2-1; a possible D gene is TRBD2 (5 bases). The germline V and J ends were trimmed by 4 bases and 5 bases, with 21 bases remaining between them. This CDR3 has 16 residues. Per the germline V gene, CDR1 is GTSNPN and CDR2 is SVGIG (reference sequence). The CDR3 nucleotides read TGTGCCTGGAACCGCCCCGGGATAATAACAAACAATGAGCAGTTCTTC. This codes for CAWNRPGIITNNEQFF. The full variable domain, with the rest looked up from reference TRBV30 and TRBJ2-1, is SQTIHQWPATLVQPVGSPLSLECTVEGTSNPNLYWYRQAAGRGLQLLFYSVGIGQISSEVPQNLSASRPQDRQFILSSKKLLLSDSGFYLCAWNRPGIITNNEQFFGPGTRLTVL.

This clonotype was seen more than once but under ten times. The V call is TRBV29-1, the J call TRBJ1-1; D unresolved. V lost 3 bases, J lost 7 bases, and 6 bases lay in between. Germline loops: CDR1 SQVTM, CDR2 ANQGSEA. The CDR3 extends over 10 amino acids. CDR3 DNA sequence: TGCAGCGTTGATCGACGTGAAGCTTTCTTT. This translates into CSVDRREAFF. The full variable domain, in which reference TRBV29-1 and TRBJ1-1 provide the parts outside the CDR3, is SAVISQKPSRDICQRGTSLTIQCQVDSQVTMMFWYRQQPGQSLTLIATANQGSEATYESGFVIDKFPISRPNLTFSTLTVSNMSPEDSSIYLCSVDRREAFFGQGTRLTVV.

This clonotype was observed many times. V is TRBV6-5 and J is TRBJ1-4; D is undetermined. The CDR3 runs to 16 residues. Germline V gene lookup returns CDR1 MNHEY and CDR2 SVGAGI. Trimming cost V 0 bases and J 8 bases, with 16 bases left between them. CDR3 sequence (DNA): TGTGCCAGCAGTTACTCGAAATCGGGGATGGGAGAAAAACTGTTTTTT. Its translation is CASSYSKSGMGEKLFF.

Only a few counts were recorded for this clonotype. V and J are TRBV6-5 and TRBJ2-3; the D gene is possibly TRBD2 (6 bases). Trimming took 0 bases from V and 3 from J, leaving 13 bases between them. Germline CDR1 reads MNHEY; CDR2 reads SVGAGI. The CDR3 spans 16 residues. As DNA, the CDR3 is TGTGCCAGCAGTTACTCCCTCGGGGGTCTTACAGATACGCAGTATTTT. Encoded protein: CASSYSLGGLTDTQYF.

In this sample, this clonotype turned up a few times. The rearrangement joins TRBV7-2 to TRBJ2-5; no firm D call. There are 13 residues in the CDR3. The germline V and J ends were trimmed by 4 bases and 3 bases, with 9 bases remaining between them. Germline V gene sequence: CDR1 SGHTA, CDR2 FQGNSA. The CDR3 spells CASSSLGKETQYF. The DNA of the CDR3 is TGTGCCAGCAGCTCCCTTGGCAAAGAGACCCAGTACTTC.

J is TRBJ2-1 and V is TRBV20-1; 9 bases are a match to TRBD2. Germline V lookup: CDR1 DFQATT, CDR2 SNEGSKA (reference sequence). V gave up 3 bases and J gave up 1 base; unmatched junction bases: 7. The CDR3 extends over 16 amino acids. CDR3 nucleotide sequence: TGCAGTGCTAGTGTTGCGGGAGGGCTTTCCTACAATGAGCAGTTCTTC. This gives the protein CSASVAGGLSYNEQFF.

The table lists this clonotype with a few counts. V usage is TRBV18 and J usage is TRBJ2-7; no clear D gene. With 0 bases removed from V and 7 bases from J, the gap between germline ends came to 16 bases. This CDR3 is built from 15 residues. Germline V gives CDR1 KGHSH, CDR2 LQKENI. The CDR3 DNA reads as TGTGCCAGCTCACCACCTTCTACCCCCCGCGCGGAGCAGTACTTC. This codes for CASSPPSTPRAEQYF.

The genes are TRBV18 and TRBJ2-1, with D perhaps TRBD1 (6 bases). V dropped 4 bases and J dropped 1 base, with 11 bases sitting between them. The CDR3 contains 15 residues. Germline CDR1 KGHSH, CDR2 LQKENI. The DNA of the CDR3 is TGTGCCAGCTCACGGAGACAGGTTTCCTACAATGAGCAGTTCTTC. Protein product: CASSRRQVSYNEQFF. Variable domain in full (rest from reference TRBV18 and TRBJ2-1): NAGVMQNPRHLVRRRGQEARLRCSPMKGHSHVYWYRQLPEEGLKFMVYLQKENIIDESGMPKERFSAEFPKEGPSILRIQQVVRGDSAAYFCASSRRQVSYNEQFFGPGTRLTVL.

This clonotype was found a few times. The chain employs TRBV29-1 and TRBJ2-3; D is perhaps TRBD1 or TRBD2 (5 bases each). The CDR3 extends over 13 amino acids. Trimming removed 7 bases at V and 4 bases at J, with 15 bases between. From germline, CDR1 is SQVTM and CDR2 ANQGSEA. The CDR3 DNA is TGCAGCGCCCTCGACGGGGCGGCAGATACGCAGTATTTT. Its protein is CSALDGAADTQYF.

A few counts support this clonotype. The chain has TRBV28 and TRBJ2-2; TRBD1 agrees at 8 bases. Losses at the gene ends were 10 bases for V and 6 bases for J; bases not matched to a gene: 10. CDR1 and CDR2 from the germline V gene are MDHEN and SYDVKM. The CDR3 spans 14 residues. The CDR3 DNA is TGTGCCACCTCCAGGGGGCGCGAGTCCGGGGAGCTGTTTTTT. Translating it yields CATSRGRESGELFF.

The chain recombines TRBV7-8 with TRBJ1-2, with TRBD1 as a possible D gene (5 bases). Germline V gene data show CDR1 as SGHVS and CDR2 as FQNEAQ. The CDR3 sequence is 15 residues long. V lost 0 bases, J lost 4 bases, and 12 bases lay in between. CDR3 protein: CASSLAYSTAYGYTF. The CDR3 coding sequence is TGTGCCAGCAGCTTAGCTTACTCGACAGCCTATGGCTACACCTTC.

The CDR3 DNA is TGTGCCAGTATAATAGCGGGAGGGTATGAGCAGTACTTC. This codes for CASIIAGGYEQYF. This sequence joins TRBV28 and TRBJ2-7, with TRBD2 identical over 11 bases. The germline gives CDR1 MDHEN, CDR2 SYDVKM. After removal of 9 bases from V and 7 bases from J, the junction contained 8 bases not matched to a gene. The CDR3 is made up of 13 amino acids. Full variable domain (remainder filled in from reference TRBV28 and TRBJ2-7): DVKVTQSSRYLVKRTGEKVFLECVQDMDHENMFWYRQDPGLGLRLIYFSYDVKMKEKGDIPEGYSVSREKKERFSLILESASTNQTSMYLCASIIAGGYEQYFGPGTRLTVT.

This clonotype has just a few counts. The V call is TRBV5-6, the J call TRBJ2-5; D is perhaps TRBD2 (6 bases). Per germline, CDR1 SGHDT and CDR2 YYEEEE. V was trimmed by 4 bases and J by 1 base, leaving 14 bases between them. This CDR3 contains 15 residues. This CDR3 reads CASSGEEGPQETQYF. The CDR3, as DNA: TGTGCCAGCAGCGGGGAGGAGGGCCCCCAAGAGACCCAGTACTTC. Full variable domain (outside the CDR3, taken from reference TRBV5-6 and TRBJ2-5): DAGVTQSPTHLIKTRGQQVTLRCSPKSGHDTVSWYQQALGQGPQFIFQYYEEEERQRGNFPDRFSGHQFPNYSSELNVNALLLGDSALYLCASSGEEGPQETQYFGPGTRLLVL.

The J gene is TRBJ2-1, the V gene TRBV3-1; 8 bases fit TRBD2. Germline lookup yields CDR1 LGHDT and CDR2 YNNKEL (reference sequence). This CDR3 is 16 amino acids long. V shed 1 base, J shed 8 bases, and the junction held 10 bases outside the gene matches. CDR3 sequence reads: CASSQVSSGSFYEQFF. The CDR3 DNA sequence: TGTGCCAGCAGCCAAGTCTCCAGCGGGAGCTTCTATGAGCAGTTCTTC.

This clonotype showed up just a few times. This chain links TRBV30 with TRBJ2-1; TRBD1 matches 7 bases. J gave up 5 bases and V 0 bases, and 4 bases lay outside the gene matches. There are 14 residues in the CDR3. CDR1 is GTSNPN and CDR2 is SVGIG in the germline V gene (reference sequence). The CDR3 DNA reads TGTGCCTGGAGTGTGGGGACAGTCAACAATGAGCAGTTCTTC. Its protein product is CAWSVGTVNNEQFF.

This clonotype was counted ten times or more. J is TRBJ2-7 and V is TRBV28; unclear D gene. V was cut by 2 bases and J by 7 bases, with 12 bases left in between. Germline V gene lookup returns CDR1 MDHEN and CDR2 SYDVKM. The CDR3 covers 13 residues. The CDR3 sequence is CASSLGRSREQYF. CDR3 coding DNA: TGTGCCAGCAGTTTAGGACGGTCAAGGGAGCAGTACTTC.

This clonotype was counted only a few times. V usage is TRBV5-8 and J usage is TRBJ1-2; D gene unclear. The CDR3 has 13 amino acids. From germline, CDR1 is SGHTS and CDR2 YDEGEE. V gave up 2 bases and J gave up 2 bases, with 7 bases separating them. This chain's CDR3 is CASSFTFNYGYTF. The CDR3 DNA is TGTGCCAGCAGCTTTACATTCAACTATGGCTACACCTTC.

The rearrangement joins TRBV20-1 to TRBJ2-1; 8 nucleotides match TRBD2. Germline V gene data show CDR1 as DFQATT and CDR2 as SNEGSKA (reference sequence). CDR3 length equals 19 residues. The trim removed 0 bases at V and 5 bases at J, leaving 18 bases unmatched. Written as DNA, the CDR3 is TGCAGTGCTAGAGATCTTTTTGAGCGGGAGACCCTGAGGGACAATGAGCAGTTCTTC. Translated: CSARDLFERETLRDNEQFF.

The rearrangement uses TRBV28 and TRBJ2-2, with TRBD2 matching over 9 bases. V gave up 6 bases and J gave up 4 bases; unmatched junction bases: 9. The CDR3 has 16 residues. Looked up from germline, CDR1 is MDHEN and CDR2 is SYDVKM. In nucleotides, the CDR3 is TGTGCCAGCAGCTCCGAGTGGCGGGGGGGCACCGGGGAGCTGTTTTTT. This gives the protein CASSSEWRGGTGELFF.

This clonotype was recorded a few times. Written as DNA, the CDR3 is TGTGCCAGCAGCCGGACAGGGGAGAGGACTGAAGCTTTCTTT. Protein: CASSRTGERTEAFF. The V and J genes are TRBV5-6 and TRBJ1-1, with 9 bases aligning to TRBD1. Germline loops: CDR1 SGHDT, CDR2 YYEEEE. Trimming removed 4 bases from V and 5 bases from J; junction bases left unmatched: 6. There are 14 residues in the CDR3.

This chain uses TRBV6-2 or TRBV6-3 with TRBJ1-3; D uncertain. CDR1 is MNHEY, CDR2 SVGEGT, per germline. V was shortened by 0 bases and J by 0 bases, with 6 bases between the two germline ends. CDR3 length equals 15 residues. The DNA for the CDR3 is TGTGCCAGCAGTTACTCTCCGACCTCTGGAAACACCATATATTTT. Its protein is CASSYSPTSGNTIYF.

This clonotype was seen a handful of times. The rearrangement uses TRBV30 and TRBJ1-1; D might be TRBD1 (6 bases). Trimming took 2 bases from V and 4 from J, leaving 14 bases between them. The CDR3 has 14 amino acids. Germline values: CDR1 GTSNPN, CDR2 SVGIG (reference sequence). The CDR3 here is CAWSFTRGVTEAFF. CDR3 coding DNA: TGTGCCTGGAGTTTCACCAGGGGAGTCACTGAAGCTTTCTTT.